Below are 16 T cell receptor beta chains sequenced from a single sample in a study of T cell responses to AZD1222 COVID-19 vaccine. Generated by immunoSEQ multiplex PCR, the TCRdb table keeps only in-frame clones and is missing some. The sample includes some 80,000 clones, roughly 90% seen only once; the top ten take around 5.2%. The specimen comprised peripheral blood, sampled on day 0 of AZD1222 vaccination. The receptor source for this set is an adult in good health.

This sequence joins TRBV18 and TRBJ1-6, with 9 bases identical to TRBD1. Germline CDR1 and CDR2: KGHSH and LQKENI. The CDR3 loop spans 19 amino acids. The V segment lost 2 bases and the J segment 0 bases; nucleotides outside the gene matches: 8. CDR3 loop: CASSPMGQGVSSYNSPLHF. CDR3 coding DNA: TGTGCCAGCTCACCAATGGGACAGGGCGTAAGCTCCTATAATTCACCCCTCCACTTT.

This clone was counted only a few times. The chain uses TRBV19 and TRBJ2-7; 7 positions agree with TRBD2. The CDR3 length is 14 residues. The germline V gene has CDR1 LNHDA and CDR2 SQIVND (reference sequence). V was pared by 3 bases and J by 7 bases, with 9 bases of the junction left unmatched. This chain's CDR3 is CASSIAGGLGEQYF. The CDR3 DNA follows: TGTGCCAGTAGTATCGCCGGGGGGTTGGGGGAGCAGTACTTC.

V and J are TRBV6-4 and TRBJ2-2, with 12 bases identical to TRBD2. The CDR3 totals 16 residues. Germline assignment: CDR1 MRHNA and CDR2 SNTAGT. Unmatched junction bases numbered 7, after V lost 6 bases and J lost 5 bases. CDR3 bases: TGTGCCAGCAGCCGACTAGCGGGGGAGAGGACCGGGGAGCTGTTTTTT. Translating it yields CASSRLAGERTGELFF.

The V gene is TRBV11-3, the J gene TRBJ1-4; D unresolved. This CDR3 spans 17 amino acids. Per the germline V gene, CDR1 is SGHNT and CDR2 is YENEEA. Trimming took off 0 bases at V and 0 bases at J, with 11 bases between the two ends. This chain's CDR3 is CASSLDLHTATNEKLFF. The CDR3, as DNA: TGTGCCAGCAGCTTAGATCTCCACACGGCAACTAATGAAAAACTGTTTTTT.

The chain links TRBV7-9 to TRBJ1-1, with a tentative D call TRBD1 (6 bases). This CDR3 has 14 amino acids. Trimming took 8 bases from V and 0 from J, leaving 13 bases between them. Looked up from germline, CDR1 is SEHNR and CDR2 is FQNEAQ (reference sequence). The CDR3 sequence is CASGWTALNTEAFF. DNA for the CDR3: TGTGCCAGCGGCTGGACAGCTTTGAACACTGAAGCTTTCTTT.

The chain combines TRBV7-2 with TRBJ1-3; unclear D gene. The CDR3 covers 14 residues. Between the trimmed V and J ends, which lost 5 bases and 0 bases, there was a span of 8 bases. Germline CDR1 is SGHTA and CDR2 is FQGNSA. The CDR3 loop reads CASSLGNSGNTIYF. CDR3 in DNA: TGTGCCAGCAGCCTCGGGAACTCTGGAAACACCATATATTTT.

The rearrangement joins TRBV18 to TRBJ2-5; D possibly corresponds to TRBD2 (5 bases). This CDR3 contains 16 residues. Germline-derived CDR1 and CDR2 are KGHSH and LQKENI. The V end was cut by 2 bases, the J end by 4 bases, with 17 bases between. CDR3 DNA sequence: TGTGCCAGCTCACCAGCAGAGGGAAGGATCCGAGAGACCCAGTACTTC. This sequence encodes CASSPAEGRIRETQYF.

This chain uses TRBV19 with TRBJ1-1, with a tentative D call TRBD1 (6 bases). The V gene lost 3 bases and the J gene lost 4 bases, with 15 bases spanning the gap. CDR1 and CDR2 (germline): LNHDA, SQIVND (reference sequence). The CDR3 extends over 15 amino acids. The CDR3 bases are TGTGCCAGTAGTATCAGCTGGGGAGGGGGCACTGAAGCTTTCTTT. Its protein is CASSISWGGGTEAFF.

This clone was recorded once. J is TRBJ2-7 and V is TRBV28, with D perhaps TRBD2 (6 bases). V lost 2 bases and J 0 bases, leaving 14 bases between the germline ends. Germline CDR1 reads MDHEN; CDR2 reads SYDVKM. The CDR3 consists of 16 residues. CDR3 in amino acids: CASSLTGTQLSYEQYF. The DNA for the CDR3 is TGTGCCAGCAGTTTAACCGGGACTCAACTCTCCTACGAGCAGTACTTC.

The V and J genes are TRBV5-1 and TRBJ1-4; no firm D call. The CDR3 totals 13 residues. Germline CDR1 reads SGHRS; CDR2 reads YFSETQ. V shed 3 bases and J shed 2 bases, with 5 bases lying between them. The CDR3: CASSSRTNEKLFF. For the CDR3, the DNA is TGCGCCAGCAGCTCCCGGACTAATGAAAAACTGTTTTTT.

This rearrangement joins TRBV6-5 to TRBJ2-2, with D unresolved. Trimming pared 0 bases from V and 0 bases from J, leaving 8 bases between. Germline V gene lookup returns CDR1 MNHEY and CDR2 SVGAGI. This CDR3 region has 16 residues. CDR3: CASSYSYGTNTGELFF. DNA of the CDR3: TGTGCCAGCAGTTACTCGTACGGAACGAACACCGGGGAGCTGTTTTTT.

The V gene is TRBV4-1, the J gene TRBJ1-3; 7 bases are shared with TRBD1. This CDR3 has 21 residues. Per the germline V gene, CDR1 is MGHRA and CDR2 is YSYEKL. The V and J ends lost 3 bases and 1 base, in that order; junction bases with no gene match: 21. CDR3 nucleotides: TGCGCCAGCAGCCAGGAGGAAGCCGGGACAGCAGCTTTGTCGTCTGGAAACACCATATATTTT. Translating gives CASSQEEAGTAALSSGNTIYF.

This sequence joins TRBV5-1 and TRBJ2-5; 12 bases line up with TRBD2. The CDR3 has 16 residues. Germline V lookup: CDR1 SGHRS, CDR2 YFSETQ. With 4 bases clipped from V and 4 bases from J, the junction kept 8 bases outside the gene matches. The CDR3 spells CASSLATSGGLETQYF. The DNA of the CDR3 is TGCGCCAGCAGCCTAGCGACTAGCGGGGGTCTAGAGACCCAGTACTTC.

V gene TRBV5-1 combines with J gene TRBJ2-7; 8 bases fit TRBD1. V lost 0 bases to trimming and J lost 2 bases; unmatched junction nucleotides: 1. This CDR3 region has 14 residues. Germline CDR1 reads SGHRS; CDR2 reads YFSETQ. The CDR3 protein is CASSLETGAYEQYF. CDR3 in DNA: TGCGCCAGCAGCTTGGAGACAGGGGCCTACGAGCAGTACTTC.

The chain carries TRBV11-3 and TRBJ2-3; the match to TRBD2 covers 7 bases. The CDR3 consists of 15 residues. CDR1 is SGHNT, CDR2 YENEEA, per germline. V dropped 1 base and J dropped 4; count of bases not matched to a gene: 5. CDR3 nucleotides: TGTGCCAGCAGCTTAGCGGGCGGGGGAGCAGATACGCAGTATTTT. Its translation: CASSLAGGGADTQYF.

The chain joins TRBV19 to TRBJ1-2; D not certain. Germline V gene lookup returns CDR1 LNHDA and CDR2 SQIVND (reference sequence). CDR3 length: 15 amino acids. With 4 bases removed from V and 0 bases from J, the gap between germline ends came to 12 bases. The CDR3 is CASSTTDGTNYGYTF. Written as DNA, the CDR3 is TGTGCCAGTAGTACCACAGACGGGACTAACTATGGCTACACCTTC. Full variable domain (rest looked up from reference TRBV19 and TRBJ1-2): DGGITQSPKYLFRKEGQNVTLSCEQNLNHDAMYWYRQDPGQGLRLIYYSQIVNDFQKGDIAEGYSVSREKKESFPLTVTSAQKNPTAFYLCASSTTDGTNYGYTFGSGTRLTVV.